The following is a T cell receptor (beta chain) sequence with its context. Its cognate antigen has yet to be identified. There are no base qualities to consult, and no much larger clone falls within one base. CDR1 and CDR2 were assigned from the germline V gene as SGHRS and YFSETQ. The CDR3 numbers 17 residues from cysteine through phenylalanine. CDR3 DNA is the only sequence kept; it has 51 bases, read in frame from the first base. V lost 4 bases and J lost 4 bases; the stretch between them is 18 bases long. The run used an Illumina HiSeq 2500. TCR beta libraries were prepared by quantitative 5'-RACE with molecular barcodes. The published analysis was carried out like this. A new computational method based on a probabilistic model of VDJ rearrangement was used to identify disease-linked TCR variants. In-frame beta chains were kept once TCRdb had trimmed the public reads at Q25 with fastp and called clones with MiXCR. Entries are consolidated by CDR3 protein sequence, retaining the most common genes and DNA. TCRdb's processing, not the study's, gives the V and J calls here. The sample table lists about 260,000 distinct CDR3 sequences, over 15% of them with a count of one. Around 7.8% of the sample rests with the top ten.

The record originates from a study of CD8 T cells in ankylosing spondylitis (dated by TCRdb to about 2017). The study in broad terms: T cell receptor beta repertoires were profiled in healthy donors and ankylosing spondylitis patients so that disease-linked TCR variants could be found. Samples of peripheral blood were taken, and for ankylosing spondylitis patients, synovial fluid was collected as well. The full study cohort comprised about 25 ankylosing spondylitis patients and some 100 healthy donors.

General findings and caveats noted by the study authors: Blood from ankylosing spondylitis patients appeared to be characterized by a TCR beta motif made up of seven or eight highly homologous amino acid variants. Some motif variants had previously been reported in the synovial fluid and blood of reactive arthritis patients, which suggests shared mechanisms of disease initiation. The disease-linked clones had a CD8+ phenotype and were found at relatively low frequencies in peripheral blood. Significant enrichment of the disease-linked clones was reported in matched synovial fluid samples from ankylosing spondylitis patients.

Sequences were obtained from blood, either unsorted or a sorted T cell fraction (not recorded which). The V and J genes are TRBV5-1 and TRBJ2-6, and possibly TRBD1, on 6 matching bases. The receptor was derived from a male donor with ankylosing spondylitis or in good health (not recorded which). This receptor carries the CDR3 CASSNRDIGAGANVLTF. The nucleotides are TGCGCCAGCAGCAACCGGGACATAGGGGCCGGGGCCAACGTCCTGACTTTC.